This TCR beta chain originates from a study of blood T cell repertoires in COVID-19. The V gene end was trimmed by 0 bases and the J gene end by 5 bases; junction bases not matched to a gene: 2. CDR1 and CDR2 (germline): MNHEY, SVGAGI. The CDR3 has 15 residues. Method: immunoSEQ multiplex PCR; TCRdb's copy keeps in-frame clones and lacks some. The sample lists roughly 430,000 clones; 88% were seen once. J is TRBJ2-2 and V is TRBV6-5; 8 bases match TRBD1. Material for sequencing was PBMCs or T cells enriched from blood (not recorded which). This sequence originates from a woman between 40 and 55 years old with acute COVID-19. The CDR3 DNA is TGTGCCAGCAGTTACTCAAACAGGGGGACCGGGGAGCTGTTTTTT. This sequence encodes CASSYSNRGTGELFF.